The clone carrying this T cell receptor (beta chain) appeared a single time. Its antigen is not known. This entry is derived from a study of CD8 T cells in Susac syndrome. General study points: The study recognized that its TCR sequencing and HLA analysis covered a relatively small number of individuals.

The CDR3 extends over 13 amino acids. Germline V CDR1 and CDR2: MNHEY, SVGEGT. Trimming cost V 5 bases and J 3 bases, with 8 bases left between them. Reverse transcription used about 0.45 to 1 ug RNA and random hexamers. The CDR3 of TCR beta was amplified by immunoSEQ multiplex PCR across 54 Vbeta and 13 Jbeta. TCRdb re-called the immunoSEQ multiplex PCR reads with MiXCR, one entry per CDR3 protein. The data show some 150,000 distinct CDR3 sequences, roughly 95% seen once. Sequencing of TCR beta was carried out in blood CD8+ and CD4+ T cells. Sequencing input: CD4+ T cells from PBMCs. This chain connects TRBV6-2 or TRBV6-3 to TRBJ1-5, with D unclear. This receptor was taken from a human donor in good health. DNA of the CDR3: TGTGCCAGCAGTCCCCCCCCCAATCAGCCCCAGCATTTT. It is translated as CASSPPPNQPQHF.